The present T cell receptor beta chain was sequenced within a study of blood T cell repertoires in COVID-19. Turning to the study itself: Specimens from acute and convalescent COVID-19 originated in the United States, Italy and Spain.

Profiled with immunoSEQ multiplex PCR; TCRdb holds only in-frame clones, not every one. The sample has more than 70,000 clones; roughly 87% are singletons. J gave up 4 bases and V 4 bases, and 11 bases lay outside the gene matches. Germline V gives CDR1 SGHNT, CDR2 YYREEE (reference sequence). The CDR3 sequence is 16 residues long. The source material was peripheral blood. The V call is TRBV5-4, the J call TRBJ2-5; TRBD1 aligns across 9 bases. This TCR derives from a man aged 50-59 years with acute or convalescent COVID-19. CDR3 in DNA: TGTGCCAGCAGCCTCTGGGCCGGACAGGGGACAGAGACCCAGTACTTC. The encoded protein is CASSLWAGQGTETQYF.